The clone carrying this TCR beta chain was picked up many times. Primed by a sample-barcoded 5' primer and a J-beta primer mix, a second PCR proceeded for roughly 6 to 12 cycles. TCRdb re-called the 5' RACE reads through MiXCR, storing one row per CDR3 protein. This sample has roughly 680,000 distinct CDR3 sequences, with over 40% found just once. This record belongs to a study of blood T cells in healthy people across ages. The V and J ends lost 4 bases and 1 base respectively, with 8 bases between them. Germline V gene lookup returns CDR1 MDHEN and CDR2 SYDVKM. The CDR3 has 13 amino acids. The chain joins TRBV28 to TRBJ2-7; TRBD1 might be the D (5 bases). This clonotype was obtained from a woman aged 80 or over in good health. The sample taken for sequencing was blood. The chain's CDR3 is CASSYRTSYEQYF. CDR3 DNA sequence: TGTGCCAGCAGTTATAGGACATCCTACGAGCAGTACTTC.